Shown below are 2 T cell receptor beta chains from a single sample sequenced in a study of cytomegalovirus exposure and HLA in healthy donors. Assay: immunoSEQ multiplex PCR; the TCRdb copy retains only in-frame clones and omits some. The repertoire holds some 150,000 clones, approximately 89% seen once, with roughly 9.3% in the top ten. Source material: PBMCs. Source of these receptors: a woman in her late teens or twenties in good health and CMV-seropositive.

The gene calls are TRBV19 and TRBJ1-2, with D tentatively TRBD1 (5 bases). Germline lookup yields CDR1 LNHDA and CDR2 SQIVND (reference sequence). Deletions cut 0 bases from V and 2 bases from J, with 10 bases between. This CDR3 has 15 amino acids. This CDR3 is CASSIDRGGNYGYTF. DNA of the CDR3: TGTGCCAGTAGTATAGATCGCGGGGGGAACTATGGCTACACCTTC.

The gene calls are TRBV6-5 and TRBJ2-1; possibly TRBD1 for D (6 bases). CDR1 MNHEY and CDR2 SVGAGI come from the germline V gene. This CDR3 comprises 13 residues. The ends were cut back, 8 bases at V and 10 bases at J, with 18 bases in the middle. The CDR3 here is CASAWSIGTEQFF. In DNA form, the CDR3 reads TGTGCCAGCGCATGGAGTATCGGGACAGAGCAGTTCTTC.